This TCR beta chain stems from a study of CD8 T cells in Susac syndrome. An amount of RNA that ranged from 0.5 to 1 ug was reverse transcribed with random hexamers. An immunoSEQ multiplex PCR generated amplified TCR beta CDR3 products spanning 54 Vbeta and 13 Jbeta. MiXCR, applied by TCRdb to the immunoSEQ multiplex PCR reads, yields one record per CDR3 protein. The profile shows over 100,000 distinct CDR3 sequences, around 92% of them singletons. Study findings and constraints: The authors acknowledged that the study's TCR sequencing and HLA analysis involved relatively few individuals.

Germline V gene lookup returns CDR1 SGHAT and CDR2 FQNNGV. The CDR3 extends over 13 amino acids. Sequencing of TCR beta covered CD8+ and CD4+ T cells obtained from blood. Healthy donors formed controls matched for age and sex. Note on this clonotype: What it binds is unknown. One junction end does not reproduce the germline sequence, and a read error may be involved.

The TCR originated in a human donor in good health. Sequencing was carried out using CD8+ T cells from PBMCs. The genes are TRBV11-2 and TRBJ2-1; D is undetermined. This CDR3 reads CASSLLRYNGQFF. CDR3 DNA: TGTGCCAGCAGCTTACTTAGGTACAATGGGCAGTTCTTC. Supplemented by reference TRBV11-2 and TRBJ2-1, the full variable domain reads EAGVAQSPRYKIIEKRQSVAFWCNPISGHATLYWYQQILGQGPKLLIQFQNNGVVDDSQLPKDRFSAERLKGVDSTLKIQPAKLEDSAVYLCASSLLRYNGQFFGPGTRLTVL.